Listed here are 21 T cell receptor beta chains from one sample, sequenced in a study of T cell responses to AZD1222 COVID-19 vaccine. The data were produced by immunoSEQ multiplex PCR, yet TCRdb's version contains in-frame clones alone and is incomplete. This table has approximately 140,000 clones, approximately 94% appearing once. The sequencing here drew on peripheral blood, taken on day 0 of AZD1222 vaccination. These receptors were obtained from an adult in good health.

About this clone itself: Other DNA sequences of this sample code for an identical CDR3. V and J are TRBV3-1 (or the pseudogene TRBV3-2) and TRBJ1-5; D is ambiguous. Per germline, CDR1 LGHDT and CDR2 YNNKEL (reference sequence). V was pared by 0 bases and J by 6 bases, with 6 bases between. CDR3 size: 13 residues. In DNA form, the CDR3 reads TGTGCCAGCAGCCAAGATGGGGTTCAGCCCCAGCATTTT. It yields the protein CASSQDGVQPQHF.

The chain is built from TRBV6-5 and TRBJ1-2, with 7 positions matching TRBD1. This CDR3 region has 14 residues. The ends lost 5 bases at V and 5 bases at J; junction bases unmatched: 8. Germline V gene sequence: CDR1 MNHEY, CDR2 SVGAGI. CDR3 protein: CASSLSDRRYGYTF. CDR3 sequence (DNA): TGTGCCAGCAGTCTCTCGGACAGGAGATATGGCTACACCTTC.

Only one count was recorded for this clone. The CDR3, as DNA: TGTGCCAGCTCACCATCAGGGGCTAATTACAATGAGCAGTTCTTC. It codes for CASSPSGANYNEQFF. The chain combines TRBV18 with TRBJ2-1, with TRBD1 as a possible D gene (6 bases). V was trimmed by 2 bases and J by 4 bases, leaving 12 bases between them. CDR1 KGHSH and CDR2 LQKENI come from the germline V gene. CDR3 size: 15 residues. Filled out from reference TRBV18 and TRBJ2-1, the complete variable domain reads NAGVMQNPRHLVRRRGQEARLRCSPMKGHSHVYWYRQLPEEGLKFMVYLQKENIIDESGMPKERFSAEFPKEGPSILRIQQVVRGDSAAYFCASSPSGANYNEQFFGPGTRLTVL.

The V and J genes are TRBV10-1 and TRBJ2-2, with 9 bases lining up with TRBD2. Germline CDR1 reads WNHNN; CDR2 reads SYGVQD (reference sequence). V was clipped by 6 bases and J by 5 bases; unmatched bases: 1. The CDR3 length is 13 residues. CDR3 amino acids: CASRAGGTGELFF. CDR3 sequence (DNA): TGCGCCAGCAGAGCGGGAGGTACCGGGGAGCTGTTTTTT.

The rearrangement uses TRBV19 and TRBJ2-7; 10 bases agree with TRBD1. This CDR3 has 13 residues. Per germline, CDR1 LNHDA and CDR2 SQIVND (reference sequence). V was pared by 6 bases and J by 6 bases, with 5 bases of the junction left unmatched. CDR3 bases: TGTGCCAGTAGCCCGGGACAGGGGTTCGAGCAGTACTTC. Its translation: CASSPGQGFEQYF. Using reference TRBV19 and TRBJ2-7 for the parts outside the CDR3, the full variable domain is DGGITQSPKYLFRKEGQNVTLSCEQNLNHDAMYWYRQDPGQGLRLIYYSQIVNDFQKGDIAEGYSVSREKKESFPLTVTSAQKNPTAFYLCASSPGQGFEQYFGPGTRLTVT.

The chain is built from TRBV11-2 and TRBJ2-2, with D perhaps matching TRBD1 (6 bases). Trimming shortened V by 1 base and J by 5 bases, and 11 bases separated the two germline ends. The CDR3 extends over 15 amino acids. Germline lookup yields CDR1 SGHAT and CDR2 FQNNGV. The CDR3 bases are TGTGCCAGCAGCTTAGTGACAGGAGGTACCGGGGAGCTGTTTTTT. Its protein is CASSLVTGGTGELFF.

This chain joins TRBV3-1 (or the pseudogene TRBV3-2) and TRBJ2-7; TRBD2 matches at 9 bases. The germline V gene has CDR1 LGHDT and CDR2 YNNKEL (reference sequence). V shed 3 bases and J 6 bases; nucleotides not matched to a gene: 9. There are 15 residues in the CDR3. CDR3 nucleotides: TGTGCCAGCAGCCAGTTGACTAGCGGCCCTTTCGAGCAGTACTTC. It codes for CASSQLTSGPFEQYF.

CDR3 sequence reads: CASSLDRGTEAFF. CDR3 coding DNA: TGTGCCAGCAGTTTAGACAGGGGCACTGAAGCTTTCTTT. The chain recombines TRBV6-5 with TRBJ1-1, with TRBD1 matching 8 bases. This CDR3 comprises 13 residues. CDR1 is MNHEY, CDR2 SVGAGI, per germline. The V and J ends lost 4 bases and 4 bases, in that order; junction bases with no gene match: 2.

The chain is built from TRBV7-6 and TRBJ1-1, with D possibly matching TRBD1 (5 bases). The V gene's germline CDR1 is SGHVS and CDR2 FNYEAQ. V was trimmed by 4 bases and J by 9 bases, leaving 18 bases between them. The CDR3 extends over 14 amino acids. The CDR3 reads CASSSAAGAGKAFF. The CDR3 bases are TGTGCCAGCAGCTCCGCCGCTGGGGCGGGAAAAGCTTTCTTT.

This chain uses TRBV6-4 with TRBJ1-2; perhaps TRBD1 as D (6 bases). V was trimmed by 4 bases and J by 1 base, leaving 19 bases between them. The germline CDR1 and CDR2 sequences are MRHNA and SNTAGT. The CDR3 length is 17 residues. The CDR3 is CASSVPFGTLCNYGYTF. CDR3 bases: TGTGCCAGCAGTGTCCCCTTCGGGACACTATGTAACTATGGCTACACCTTC.

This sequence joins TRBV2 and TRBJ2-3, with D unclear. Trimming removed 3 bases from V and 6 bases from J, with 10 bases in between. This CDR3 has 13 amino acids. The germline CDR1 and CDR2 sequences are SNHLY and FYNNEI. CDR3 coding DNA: TGTGCCAGCAGTGAGCGAGGAGCGGATACGCAGTATTTT. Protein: CASSERGADTQYF.

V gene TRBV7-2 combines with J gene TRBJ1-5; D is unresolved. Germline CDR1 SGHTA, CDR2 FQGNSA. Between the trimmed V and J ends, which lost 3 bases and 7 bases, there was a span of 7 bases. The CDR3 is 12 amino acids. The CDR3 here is CASSFGQQPQHF. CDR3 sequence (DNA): TGTGCCAGCAGCTTTGGGCAGCAGCCCCAGCATTTT.

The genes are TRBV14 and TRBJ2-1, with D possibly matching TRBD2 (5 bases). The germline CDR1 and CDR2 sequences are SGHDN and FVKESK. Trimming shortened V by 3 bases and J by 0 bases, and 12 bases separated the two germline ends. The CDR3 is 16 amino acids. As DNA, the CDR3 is TGTGCCAGCAGCCATACTAGGGTAAGCTCCTACAATGAGCAGTTCTTC. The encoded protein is CASSHTRVSSYNEQFF.

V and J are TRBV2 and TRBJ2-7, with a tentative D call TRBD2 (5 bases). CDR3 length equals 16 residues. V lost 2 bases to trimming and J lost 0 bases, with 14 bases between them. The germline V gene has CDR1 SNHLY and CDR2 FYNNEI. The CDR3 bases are TGTGCCAGCAGTGAAAGAGGGCCAAGAAGCTCCTACGAGCAGTACTTC. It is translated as CASSERGPRSSYEQYF.

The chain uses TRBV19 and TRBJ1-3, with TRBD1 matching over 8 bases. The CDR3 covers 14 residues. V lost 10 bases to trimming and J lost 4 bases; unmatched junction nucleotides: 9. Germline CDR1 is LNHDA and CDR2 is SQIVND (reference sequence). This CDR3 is CATSSGGTGNTIYF. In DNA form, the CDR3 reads TGTGCCACCTCTTCAGGGGGCACGGGAAACACCATATATTTT.

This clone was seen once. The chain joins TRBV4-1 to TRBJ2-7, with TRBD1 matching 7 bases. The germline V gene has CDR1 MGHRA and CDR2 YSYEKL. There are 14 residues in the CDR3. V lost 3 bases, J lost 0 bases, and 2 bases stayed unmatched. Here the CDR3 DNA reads TGCGCCAGCAGCCATGCAGGGGGCTCCTACGAGCAGTACTTC. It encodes CASSHAGGSYEQYF.

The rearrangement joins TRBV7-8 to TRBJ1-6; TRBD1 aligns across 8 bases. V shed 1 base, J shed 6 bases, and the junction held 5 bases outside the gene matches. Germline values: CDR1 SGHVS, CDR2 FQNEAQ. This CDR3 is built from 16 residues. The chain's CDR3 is CASSLGTGWGNSPLHF. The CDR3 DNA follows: TGTGCCAGCAGCTTAGGGACAGGGTGGGGTAATTCACCCCTCCACTTT.

CDR3 coding DNA: TGTGCCAGCAGTTCGGCGACAGGAAACTATGGCTACACCTTC. Protein product: CASSSATGNYGYTF. J is TRBJ1-2 and V is TRBV6-5; possibly TRBD1 for D (6 bases). Germline assignment: CDR1 MNHEY and CDR2 SVGAGI. V was clipped by 4 bases and J by 2 bases, with 11 bases between them. The CDR3 totals 14 residues.

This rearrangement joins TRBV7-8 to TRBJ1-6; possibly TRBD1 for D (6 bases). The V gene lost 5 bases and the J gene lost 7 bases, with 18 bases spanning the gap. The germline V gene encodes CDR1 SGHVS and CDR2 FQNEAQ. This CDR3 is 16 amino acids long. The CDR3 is CASSEDRPTRNSPLHF. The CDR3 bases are TGTGCCAGCAGCGAAGACAGGCCCACAAGGAATTCACCCCTCCACTTT.

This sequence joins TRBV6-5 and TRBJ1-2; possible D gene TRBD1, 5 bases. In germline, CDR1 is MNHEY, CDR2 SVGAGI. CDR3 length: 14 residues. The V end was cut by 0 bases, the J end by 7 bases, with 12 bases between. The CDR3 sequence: CASSYSPEGPGYTF. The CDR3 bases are TGTGCCAGCAGTTACTCCCCGGAGGGGCCTGGCTACACCTTC.

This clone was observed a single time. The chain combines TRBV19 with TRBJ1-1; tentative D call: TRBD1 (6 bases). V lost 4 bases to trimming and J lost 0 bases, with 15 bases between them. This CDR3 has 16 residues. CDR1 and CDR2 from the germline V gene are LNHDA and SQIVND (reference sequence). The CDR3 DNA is TGTGCCAGTAGTAGGAACCGACAGGCAATGAACACTGAAGCTTTCTTT. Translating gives CASSRNRQAMNTEAFF.